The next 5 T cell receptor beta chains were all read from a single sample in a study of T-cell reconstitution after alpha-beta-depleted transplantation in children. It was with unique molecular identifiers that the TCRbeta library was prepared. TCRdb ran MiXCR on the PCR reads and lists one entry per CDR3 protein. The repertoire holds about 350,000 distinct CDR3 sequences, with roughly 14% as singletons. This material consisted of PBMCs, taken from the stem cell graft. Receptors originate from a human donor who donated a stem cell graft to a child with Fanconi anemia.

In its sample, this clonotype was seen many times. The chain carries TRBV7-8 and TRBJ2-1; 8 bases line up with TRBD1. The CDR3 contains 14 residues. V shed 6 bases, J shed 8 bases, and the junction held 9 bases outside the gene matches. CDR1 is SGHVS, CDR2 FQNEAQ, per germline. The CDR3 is CASRALQGVDEQFF. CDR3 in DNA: TGTGCCAGCAGAGCCTTACAGGGGGTCGATGAGCAGTTCTTC.

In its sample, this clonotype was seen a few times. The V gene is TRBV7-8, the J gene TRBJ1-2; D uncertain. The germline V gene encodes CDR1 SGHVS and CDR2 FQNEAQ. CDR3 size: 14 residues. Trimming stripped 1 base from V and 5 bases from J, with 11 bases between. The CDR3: CASSLGTRGYGYTF. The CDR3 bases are TGTGCCAGCAGCTTAGGCACACGCGGTTATGGCTACACCTTC.

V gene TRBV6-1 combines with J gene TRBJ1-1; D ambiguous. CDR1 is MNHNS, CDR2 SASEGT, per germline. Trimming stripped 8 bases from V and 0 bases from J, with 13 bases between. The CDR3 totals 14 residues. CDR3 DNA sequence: TGTGCCAGCTCGTCCGAGGCCATGAACACTGAAGCTTTCTTT. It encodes CASSSEAMNTEAFF.

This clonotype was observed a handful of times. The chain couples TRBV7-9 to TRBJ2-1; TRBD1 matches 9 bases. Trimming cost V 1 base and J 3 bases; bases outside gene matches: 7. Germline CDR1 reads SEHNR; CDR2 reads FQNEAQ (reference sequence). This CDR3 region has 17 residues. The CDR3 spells CASSLVGTGSFYNEQFF. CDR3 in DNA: TGTGCCAGCAGCTTAGTTGGGACAGGGAGTTTCTACAATGAGCAGTTCTTC.

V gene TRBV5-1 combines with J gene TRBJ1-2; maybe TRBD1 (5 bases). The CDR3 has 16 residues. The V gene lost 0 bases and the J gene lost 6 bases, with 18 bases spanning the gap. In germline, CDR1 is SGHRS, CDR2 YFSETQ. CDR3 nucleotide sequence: TGCGCCAGCAGCTTGGGTCTAACCGGGACGGCGAATGGCTACACCTTC. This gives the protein CASSLGLTGTANGYTF.